A single sample is the source of the 10 T cell receptor beta chains below, sequenced in a study of T cell changes during pregnancy in multiple sclerosis. Here immunoSEQ multiplex PCR was the method, and the copy in TCRdb shows in-frame clones only, minus some. The sample has about 25,000 clones, approximately 86% seen once. Specimen: CD8+ T cells from peripheral blood mononuclear cells, collected in the first trimester of pregnancy. These TCRs come from a female donor in good health, enrolled as a control in a pregnancy study.

The J gene is TRBJ2-1, the V gene TRBV28; 7 bases agree with TRBD2. The V segment lost 6 bases and the J segment 3 bases; nucleotides outside the gene matches: 2. The germline V gene encodes CDR1 MDHEN and CDR2 SYDVKM. The length of the CDR3 is 13 residues. The CDR3, as DNA: TGTGCCAGCAGCCCGGGGGGCTACAATGAGCAGTTCTTC. It translates to CASSPGGYNEQFF.

This clone has a single count. The chain links TRBV27 to TRBJ1-1; unclear D gene. Trimming took 5 bases from V and 4 from J, leaving 17 bases between them. CDR3 length: 15 residues. Germline CDR1 MNHEY, CDR2 SMNVEV (reference sequence). The CDR3 sequence is CASSHSRWGATEAFF. As DNA, the CDR3 is TGTGCCAGCAGTCACTCCCGGTGGGGAGCCACTGAAGCTTTCTTT.

The chain carries TRBV25-1 and TRBJ1-4; TRBD1 is a possible D gene (5 bases). Looked up from germline, CDR1 is MGHDK and CDR2 is SYGVNS. CDR3 length: 13 residues. V was shortened by 4 bases and J by 8 bases, with 11 bases between the two germline ends. Here the CDR3 reads CASSGGEGEKLFF. In DNA form, the CDR3 reads TGTGCCAGCAGTGGGGGGGAGGGGGAAAAACTGTTTTTT.

The chain is built from TRBV4-1 and TRBJ1-2; no firm D call. The V gene's germline CDR1 is MGHRA and CDR2 YSYEKL. The CDR3 sequence is 12 residues long. Trimming stripped 0 bases from V and 7 bases from J, with 6 bases between. The DNA of the CDR3 is TGCGCCAGCAGCCAAGAAACTGCTGGCTACACCTTC. This translates into CASSQETAGYTF.

The V and J genes are TRBV29-1 and TRBJ1-2; no firm D call. V lost 4 bases and J 6 bases, leaving 9 bases between the germline ends. The CDR3 sequence is 11 residues long. Germline V CDR1 and CDR2: SQVTM, ANQGSEA. The chain's CDR3 is CSVAQSNGYTF. For the CDR3, the DNA is TGCAGCGTTGCCCAGTCCAATGGCTACACCTTC. The entire variable domain, with the rest obtained from reference TRBV29-1 and TRBJ1-2, is as follows: SAVISQKPSRDICQRGTSLTIQCQVDSQVTMMFWYRQQPGQSLTLIATANQGSEATYESGFVIDKFPISRPNLTFSTLTVSNMSPEDSSIYLCSVAQSNGYTFGSGTRLTVV.

A few counts support this clone. The rearrangement joins TRBV28 to TRBJ1-6; D ambiguous. Trimming left V 5 bases short and J 7 bases short, with 15 bases between. This CDR3 region has 15 residues. Germline loops: CDR1 MDHEN, CDR2 SYDVKM. Written as DNA, the CDR3 is TGTGCCAGCAGTCTACACCAAACCGGGAATTCACCCCTCCACTTT. It specifies CASSLHQTGNSPLHF. Looking up the rest from reference TRBV28 and TRBJ1-6 gives the full variable domain: DVKVTQSSRYLVKRTGEKVFLECVQDMDHENMFWYRQDPGLGLRLIYFSYDVKMKEKGDIPEGYSVSREKKERFSLILESASTNQTSMYLCASSLHQTGNSPLHFGNGTRLTVT.

J is TRBJ1-6 and V is TRBV11-2; D unclear. This CDR3 is 13 amino acids long. Germline loops: CDR1 SGHAT, CDR2 FQNNGV. V lost 3 bases and J lost 9, with 9 bases in between. CDR3 coding DNA: TGTGCCAGCAGCTTGAGCGAAGGTTCACCCCTCCACTTT. It yields the protein CASSLSEGSPLHF.

This chain links TRBV5-5 with TRBJ2-7; no definite D call. CDR3 size: 13 residues. Germline V gene lookup returns CDR1 SGHKS and CDR2 YYEKEE (reference sequence). V was clipped by 1 base and J by 1 base, with 6 bases between them. CDR3 in amino acids: CASSLSQSYEQYF. Written as DNA, the CDR3 is TGTGCCAGCAGCTTGTCCCAGTCCTACGAGCAGTACTTC.

V and J are TRBV28 and TRBJ1-1; D remains ambiguous. Trimming stripped 3 bases from V and 3 bases from J, with 8 bases between. The length of the CDR3 is 13 residues. From germline, CDR1 is MDHEN and CDR2 SYDVKM. In DNA form, the CDR3 reads TGTGCCAGCAGTTTGAGACGGGACACTGAAGCTTTCTTT. Protein: CASSLRRDTEAFF.

As concerns this clone: Here the CDR3 omits its conserved ending phenylalanine or tryptophan, so a read error is the likely source. The DNA is omitted, as the CDR3 cannot be located on it reliably, and the CDR3 follows TCRdb's listing. This chain joins TRBV27 and TRBJ1-1; the table names TRBD1, a call not compared with the DNA. The length of the CDR3 is 8 amino acids, counting both ends. CDR1 is MNHEY, CDR2 SMNVEV, per germline (reference sequence). This CDR3 is CASIGRQG.